Here is one T cell receptor (beta chain) with its context. This CDR3 region has 15 residues. V lost 7 bases and J lost 0, with 10 bases in between. Germline-derived CDR1 and CDR2 are MNHNY and SVGAGI (reference sequence). The sample comes from a study of blood T cell repertoires in COVID-19. Sequenced by immunoSEQ multiplex PCR; TCRdb stores in-frame clones only, minus some. Among roughly 390,000 clones listed, around 87% were seen once. Sequencing was carried out using peripheral blood. The source is a woman in her twenties or thirties with COVID-19, enrolled during active disease. The chain joins TRBV6-6 to TRBJ1-6; D perhaps matches TRBD1 (5 bases). As DNA, the CDR3 is TGTGCCAGCAATGGGGGGAGCTCCTATAATTCACCCCTCCACTTT. Its translation is CASNGGSSYNSPLHF.